What follows are 4 T cell receptor beta chains derived from one specimen sequenced in a study of blood T cells in healthy people across ages. A sample-barcoded 5' primer and a J-beta primer mix were used in a second PCR of roughly 6 to 11 cycles. One entry per CDR3 protein, called by TCRdb with MiXCR from the 5' RACE reads. This sample has 650,000 to 950,000 distinct CDR3 sequences, with approximately 48% found just once. The material sequenced was blood. The receptors shown here come from a man aged 60 to 75 in good health.

In its sample, this clonotype was seen many times. The rearrangement joins TRBV7-2 to TRBJ2-7; D is ambiguous. Trimming removed 6 bases at V and 3 bases at J, with 9 bases between. Germline-derived CDR1 and CDR2 are SGHTA and FQGNSA. The CDR3 has 12 residues. For the CDR3, the DNA is TGTGCCAGCAGTTGGGGTGGCTACGAGCAGTACTTC. Its protein product is CASSWGGYEQYF. Variable domain in full (rest from reference TRBV7-2 and TRBJ2-7): GAGVSQSPSNKVTEKGKDVELRCDPISGHTALYWYRQSLGQGLEFLIYFQGNSAPDKSGLPSDRFSAERTGGSVSTLTIQRTQQEDSAVYLCASSWGGYEQYFGPGTRLTVT.

The sample holds a few counts of this clonotype. The V and J genes are TRBV20-1 and TRBJ2-4, with D possibly TRBD2 on 5 matching bases. The CDR3 is 14 amino acids. Trimming pared 3 bases from V and 1 base from J, leaving 10 bases between. Germline V CDR1 and CDR2: DFQATT, SNEGSKA (reference sequence). The CDR3 region has the DNA TGCAGTGCTAGGGAGGTGCCCGCCAAAAACATTCAGTACTTC. Translated: CSAREVPAKNIQYF.

The chain recombines TRBV25-1 with TRBJ2-1, with D tentatively TRBD1 (6 bases). Germline CDR1 and CDR2: MGHDK and SYGVNS. This CDR3 spans 15 amino acids. Trimming cost V 4 bases and J 6 bases, with 16 bases left between them. In DNA, the CDR3 is TGTGCCAGCAGTGTCCCCGGGACAAGATTCAATGAGCAGTTCTTC. Protein: CASSVPGTRFNEQFF.

This chain uses TRBV9 with TRBJ2-5; no definite D call. The J call may be in error: the DNA end matches TRBJ2-7 better. The CDR3 runs 13 residues. CDR1 and CDR2 (germline): SGDLS, YYNGEE. Here the CDR3 DNA reads TGTGCCAGCAGCGTAGCTCCCACTAACGAGCAGTACTTC. Protein product: CASSVAPTNEQYF.